The 5 T cell receptor beta chains listed next were all sequenced from one sample in a study of a mutant IDH1 vaccine in newly diagnosed glioma. The time point here: baseline, week 1 (first vaccination visit). Described treatment: pre-vaccination baseline after standard-of-care therapy. Clones were read by immunoSEQ multiplex PCR, and TCRdb kept only the in-frame ones, dropping some. The sample shows 75,000 to 100,000 clones, approximately 80% of them seen only once. The sequencing here drew on PBMCs, taken from a glioma patient treated with radiotherapy, temozolomide or both. All receptors come from a man aged 35 to 55 with glioma. Some clones in this sample may be carry-over from other donors' samples.

The V and J genes are TRBV7-9 and TRBJ1-5; D remains unclear. Germline V gene lookup returns CDR1 SEHNR and CDR2 FQNEAQ (reference sequence). Trimming stripped 1 base from V and 2 bases from J, with 9 bases between. CDR3 length: 15 residues. CDR3 bases: TGTGCCAGCAGCTTAGACTATAAGGGCAATCAGCCCCAGCATTTT. It encodes CASSLDYKGNQPQHF. Complete variable domain (other parts from reference TRBV7-9 and TRBJ1-5): DTGVSQNPRHKITKRGQNVTFRCDPISEHNRLYWYRQTLGQGPEFLTYFQNEAQLEKSRLLSDRFSAERPKGSFSTLEIQRTEQGDSAMYLCASSLDYKGNQPQHFGDGTRLSIL.

V and J are TRBV5-4 and TRBJ2-1; maybe TRBD2 (6 bases). Per germline, CDR1 SGHNT and CDR2 YYREEE (reference sequence). The V and J ends lost 3 bases and 9 bases respectively, with 10 bases between them. The CDR3 runs to 12 residues. As DNA, the CDR3 is TGTGCCAGCAGCTCAACTAGCACTGAGCAGTTCTTC. Its protein is CASSSTSTEQFF.

The CDR3 sequence: CASAPETTNEKLFF. The DNA of the CDR3 is TGCGCCAGCGCCCCAGAAACAACTAATGAAAAACTGTTTTTT. V gene TRBV5-1 combines with J gene TRBJ1-4, with no clear D. The CDR3 length is 14 residues. Germline CDR1 is SGHRS and CDR2 is YFSETQ. Trimming shortened V by 7 bases and J by 0 bases, and 10 bases separated the two germline ends.

The chain joins TRBV30 to TRBJ2-3; TRBD2 is a possible D gene (5 bases). In germline, CDR1 is GTSNPN, CDR2 SVGIG (reference sequence). CDR3 length: 13 amino acids. The germline V and J ends were trimmed by 0 bases and 5 bases, with 9 bases remaining between them. The CDR3 loop reads CAWSVGGGDTQYF. CDR3 nucleotides: TGTGCCTGGAGTGTGGGCGGAGGAGATACGCAGTATTTT.

The chain combines TRBV9 with TRBJ1-3; the D is unclear. Deletions cut 1 base from V and 0 bases from J, with 14 bases between. This CDR3 contains 17 residues. CDR1 SGDLS and CDR2 YYNGEE come from the germline V gene. The CDR3 DNA sequence: TGTGCCAGCAGCGTATCCATTCTCCAGGTCTCTGGAAACACCATATATTTT. Protein product: CASSVSILQVSGNTIYF.